The rows below give T cell receptor beta chains drawn from one sample of a study of OX40 agonist ivuxolimab in advanced cancers. Profiled with immunoSEQ multiplex PCR; TCRdb holds only in-frame clones, not every one. The table includes 30,000 to 40,000 clones, roughly nine tenths detected once. The sample was CD4+ or CD8+ T cells sorted from blood, taken in a trial of the OX40 agonist ivuxolimab. The source of these receptors is an adult with an advanced solid tumor such as melanoma, head and neck, liver or kidney cancer. Both conserved end residues are part of each CDR3. A D gene is named only where the DNA matches it firmly. Expanded clones are given a class, and other clones once, few, many or no size at all.

D gene,V gene,clone size,J gene,CDR3 DNA,CDR3 protein
-,TRBV19,-,TRBJ1-1,TGTGCCAGTACAGGAACTGAAGCTTTCTTT,CASTGTEAFF
-,TRBV27,once,TRBJ2-7,TGTGCCAGCAGCGGCGGGGCTGGGGCCTACTACGAGCAGTACTTC,CASSGGAGAYYEQYF
-,TRBV29-1,medium-sized,TRBJ1-5,TGCAGCGTGGCGCAGGGCGCTAGCCAGCCCCAGCATTTT,CSVAQGASQPQHF
TRBD2,TRBV11-2,-,TRBJ2-2,TGTGCCAGCAGCCGCCCGGGACTAGCGAAAAAATACCTCGGCGAGCTGTTTTTT,CASSRPGLAKKYLGELFF
-,TRBV7-9,-,TRBJ2-3,TGTGCCAGCAGCTTAAATGTGGCAGATACGCAGTATTTT,CASSLNVADTQYF
TRBD1,TRBV7-9,-,TRBJ2-3,TGTGCCAGCAGCCGACGGACAGGTGAAGATACGCAGTATTTT,CASSRRTGEDTQYF
-,TRBV18,-,TRBJ1-2,TGTGCCAGCTCACCACCTACAGTAAACTATGGCTACACCTTC,CASSPPTVNYGYTF
TRBD1,TRBV4-1,-,TRBJ2-7,TGCGCCAGCAGCCAGGGGGGACAGGGTGGCGAGCAGTACTTC,CASSQGGQGGEQYF
-,TRBV5-1,-,TRBJ2-2,TGCGCCAGCAGCTTGGACCCTGGAGGAACCGGGGAGCTGTTTTTT,CASSLDPGGTGELFF
-,TRBV7-9,-,TRBJ2-3,TGTGCCAGCAGCTTCGGCACAGATACGCAGTATTTT,CASSFGTDTQYF
TRBD2,TRBV7-2,-,TRBJ2-7,TGTGCCAGCAGCGCGGGAGATGGGCGGCGGTACGAGCAGTACTTC,CASSAGDGRRYEQYF
-,TRBV11-2,-,TRBJ2-7,TGTGCCAGCAGCCAGATTAACCCTATTAGGGACGAGCAGTACTTC,CASSQINPIRDEQYF
TRBD1,TRBV10-3,-,TRBJ2-7,TGTGCCATCAGTGAGTCTCTTGCACAGGGGCACGAGCAGTACTTC,CAISESLAQGHEQYF
TRBD2,TRBV28,-,TRBJ2-7,TGTGCCAGCATCCATTCGGGGGGCGAGCAGTACTTC,CASIHSGGEQYF
-,TRBV10-3,-,TRBJ2-5,TGTGCCATCAGTGAGGGGTCTTTATCACAAGAGACCCAGTACTTC,CAISEGSLSQETQYF
TRBD2,TRBV11-2,-,TRBJ2-1,TGTGCCAGCAGCTCCGGACTAGCCCCAAGCGGTTCCCAGTTCTTC,CASSSGLAPSGSQFF
TRBD2,TRBV27,-,TRBJ2-7,TGTGCCAGCAGCCTAGCGGGGAACTACGAGCAGTACTTC,CASSLAGNYEQYF
TRBD2,TRBV10-3,-,TRBJ2-1,TGTGCCATCAAGCTAGCGGGAGTGTACAATGAGCAGTTCTTC,CAIKLAGVYNEQFF
-,TRBV25-1,-,TRBJ1-1,TGTGCCAGCAGCCGGCGGGGGGCTGGCACTGAAGCTTTCTTT,CASSRRGAGTEAFF
-,TRBV2,few,TRBJ1-5,TGTGCCAGCAGAGGACGAAATAGCAATCAGCCCCAGCATTTT,CASRGRNSNQPQHF
-,TRBV5-5,-,TRBJ2-7,TGTGCCAGCAGCTCCTCTGGGACGCCGGCCGACGACGAGCAGTACTTC,CASSSSGTPADDEQYF
-,TRBV5-1,-,TRBJ2-7,TGCGCCAGCAGCGCCGACAGCCCCTTCGAGCAGTACTTC,CASSADSPFEQYF
-,TRBV9,-,TRBJ1-1,TGTGCCAGCAGCGTAGCCGGGGTGAACACTGAAGCTTTCTTT,CASSVAGVNTEAFF
-,TRBV27,-,TRBJ2-3,TGTGCCAGCAGTTTATTTGGGGGTACCACAGATACGCAGTATTTT,CASSLFGGTTDTQYF
-,TRBV11-2,-,TRBJ2-1,TGTGCCAGCAGCAACCGGGGCTCGTCCAGCTCCTACAATGAGCAGTTCTTC,CASSNRGSSSSYNEQFF
-,TRBV11-2,-,TRBJ1-1,TGTGCCAGCAGCTTTCCCCCGTTGAACACTGAAGCTTTCTTT,CASSFPPLNTEAFF
-,TRBV6-5,-,TRBJ2-5,TGTGCCAGCAGTTACCCCGAGGGGGGAGAGACCCAGTACTTC,CASSYPEGGETQYF
-,TRBV4-2,-,TRBJ1-2,TGTGCCAGTACGCAAGGGGGAGACTATGGCTACACCTTC,CASTQGGDYGYTF
-,TRBV4-1,-,TRBJ1-5,TGCGCCAGCAGCCAAACCAGGGATCAGCCCCAGCATTTT,CASSQTRDQPQHF
-,TRBV5-4,-,TRBJ2-7,TGTGCCAGCAGCCCCGCGGACAGTTCAGGCTACGAGCAGTACTTC,CASSPADSSGYEQYF
-,TRBV19,-,TRBJ2-3,TGTGCCAGTAGTATTGGGCCGCTAACAGATACGCAGTATTTT,CASSIGPLTDTQYF
-,TRBV7-2,-,TRBJ2-7,TGTGCCAGCAGCTTACCTTCCTACGAGCAGTACTTC,CASSLPSYEQYF
-,TRBV4-1,-,TRBJ2-2,TGCGCCAGCAGCCTGGCTCCCGGGACCAGCAACACCGGGGAGCTGTTTTTT,CASSLAPGTSNTGELFF
-,TRBV27,-,TRBJ2-7,TGTGCCAGCAGTAGCAACGGACAGTACTACGAGCAGTACTTC,CASSSNGQYYEQYF
TRBD1,TRBV5-1,-,TRBJ1-6,TGCGCCAGCAGCTCAACAGGGGGTATATCCGATGGCTCCTATAATTCACCCCTCCACTTT,CASSSTGGISDGSYNSPLHF
-,TRBV7-6,-,TRBJ2-7,TGTGCCAGCAGCCCTACTTGGGGTGGGGAGCAGTACTTC,CASSPTWGGEQYF
-,TRBV5-4,-,TRBJ2-7,TGTGCCAGCAGCTTGGCCTACGAGCAGTACTTC,CASSLAYEQYF
-,TRBV14,-,TRBJ2-1,TGTGCCAGCAGCCCCCGTCTGGTCTACAATGAGCAGTTCTTC,CASSPRLVYNEQFF
-,TRBV7-9,-,TRBJ2-2,TGTGCCAGCAGCTCACCAATATCGACCGGGGAGCTGTTTTTT,CASSSPISTGELFF